This T cell receptor (beta chain) was obtained from a study of cytomegalovirus exposure and HLA in healthy donors. Study results and limitations: In vitro experiments confirmed that a few CMV-associated chains were specific for CMV antigens. Researchers catalogued about 160 TCR beta chains as cytomegalovirus-associated. TCR sequences were mostly rare, though some public TCRs occurred in many donors.

The protocol was immunoSEQ multiplex PCR, while the TCRdb copy is restricted to in-frame clones and leaves out a portion. The table shows fewer than 200,000 clones, with approximately 81% occurring only once. With regard to this clone: Antigen unknown.

The donors were members of the roughly 130-subject validation cohort (separate from the approximately 650-subject first cohort). This clonotype was sampled from a man between 18 and 35 years old in good health and CMV-seropositive. Sequenced material: PBMCs.

This CDR3 is CASEEDTEAFF. In nucleotides, the CDR3 is TGTGCCAGCGAAGAGGACACTGAAGCTTTCTTT. V gene TRBV2 combines with J gene TRBJ1-1; no definite D call. This CDR3 spans 11 amino acids. Between the trimmed V and J ends, which lost 8 bases and 3 bases, there was a span of 7 bases. The germline V gene encodes CDR1 SNHLY and CDR2 FYNNEI. The full variable domain, completed using reference TRBV2 and TRBJ1-1, is EPEVTQTPSHQVTQMGQEVILRCVPISNHLYFYWYRQILGQKVEFLVSFYNNEISEKSEIFDDQFSVERPDGSNFTLKIRSTKLEDSAMYFCASEEDTEAFFGQGTRLTVV.